This TCR beta chain comes out of a study of blood T cell repertoires in COVID-19. Overall study context: The United States, Italy and Spain supplied acute and convalescent COVID-19 samples. T cells, B-cell-depleted T cells, or PBMCs provided the cDNA or gDNA that served as material.

The germline gives CDR1 MDHEN, CDR2 SYDVKM. The CDR3 loop spans 15 amino acids. J gave up 6 bases and V 6 bases, and 8 bases lay outside the gene matches. Authors' methods: For nucleated cells, counts were estimated from reference gene primer amplification. The data were produced by immunoSEQ multiplex PCR, yet TCRdb's version contains in-frame clones alone and is incomplete. That table is the source of V, J and clone size, and D and trimming were worked out from the DNA. The repertoire has approximately 280,000 clones, approximately 91% of them found once; the top ten carry about an eighth. The sequenced sample was peripheral blood. V usage is TRBV28 and J usage is TRBJ2-5; 12 positions agree with TRBD1. The sequence was collected from a woman aged 55-70 years with acute or convalescent COVID-19. The CDR3 nucleotides read TGTGCCAGCAGGGGGGACAGGGGGCAGCGAAAGACCCAGTACTTC. Amino acid sequence: CASRGDRGQRKTQYF.